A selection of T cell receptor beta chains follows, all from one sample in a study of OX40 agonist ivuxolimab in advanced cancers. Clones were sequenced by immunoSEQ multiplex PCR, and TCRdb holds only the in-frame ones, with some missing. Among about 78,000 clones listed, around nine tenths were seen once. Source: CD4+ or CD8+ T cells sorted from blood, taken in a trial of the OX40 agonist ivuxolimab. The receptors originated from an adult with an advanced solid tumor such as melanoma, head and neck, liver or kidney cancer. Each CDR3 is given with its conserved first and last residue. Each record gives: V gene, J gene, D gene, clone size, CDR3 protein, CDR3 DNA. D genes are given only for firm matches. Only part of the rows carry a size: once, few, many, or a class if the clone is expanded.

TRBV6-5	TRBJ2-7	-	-	CASSYFPVPSYEQYF	TGTGCCAGCAGTTACTTTCCGGTCCCCTCCTACGAGCAGTACTTC
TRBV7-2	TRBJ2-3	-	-	CASSPSTSTDTQYF	TGTGCCAGCAGTCCCTCTACTAGCACAGATACGCAGTATTTT
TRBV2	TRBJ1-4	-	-	CASSQRVGWEKLFF	TGTGCCAGCAGTCAAAGGGTAGGCTGGGAAAAACTGTTTTTT
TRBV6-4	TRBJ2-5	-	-	CASSLPGVMRQETQYF	TGTGCCAGCAGCCTCCCGGGGGTCATGAGACAAGAGACCCAGTACTTC
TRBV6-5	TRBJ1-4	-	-	CASSYGVGKLFF	TGTGCCAGCAGTTACGGGGTGGGAAAACTGTTTTTT
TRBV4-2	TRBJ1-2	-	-	CASSQAPAAGPYGYTF	TGTGCCAGCAGCCAAGCCCCCGCCGCGGGGCCGTATGGCTACACCTTC
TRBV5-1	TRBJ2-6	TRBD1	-	CASSLAGQGTSSGANVLTF	TGCGCCAGCAGCTTGGCGGGACAGGGTACCAGCTCTGGGGCCAACGTCCTGACTTTC
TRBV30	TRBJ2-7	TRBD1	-	CAWGTGHEQYF	TGTGCCTGGGGGACAGGCCACGAGCAGTACTTC
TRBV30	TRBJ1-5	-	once	CAWSARGGQPQHF	TGTGCCTGGAGTGCCCGGGGGGGACAGCCCCAGCATTTT
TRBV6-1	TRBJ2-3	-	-	CASSATRPRTDTQYF	TGTGCCAGCAGTGCAACTCGACCCCGCACAGATACGCAGTATTTT
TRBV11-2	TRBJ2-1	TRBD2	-	CASSIWTSGEQFF	TGTGCCAGCAGCATCTGGACTAGCGGTGAGCAGTTCTTC
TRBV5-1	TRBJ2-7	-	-	CASSPDGSSPYEQYF	TGCGCCAGCAGCCCAGACGGCAGCTCCCCCTACGAGCAGTACTTC
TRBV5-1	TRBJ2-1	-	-	CASSPGTESYNEQFF	TGCGCCAGCAGCCCGGGGACGGAGTCTTACAATGAGCAGTTCTTC
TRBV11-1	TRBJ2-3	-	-	CASSLTSTSTDTQYF	TGTGCCAGCAGCTTGACCAGTACTAGCACAGATACGCAGTATTTT
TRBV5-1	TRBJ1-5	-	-	CASSLGQADQPQHF	TGCGCCAGCAGCTTGGGGCAGGCTGATCAGCCCCAGCATTTT
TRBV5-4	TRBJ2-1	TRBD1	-	CASSDRDRERYEQFF	TGTGCCAGCAGCGATCGGGACAGGGAACGTTATGAGCAGTTCTTC
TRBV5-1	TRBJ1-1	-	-	CASSIGWASANTEAFF	TGCGCCAGCAGCATTGGATGGGCCTCTGCCAACACTGAAGCTTTCTTT
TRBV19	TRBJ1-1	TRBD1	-	CASSRQGGINTEAFF	TGTGCCAGTAGCCGACAGGGAGGTATCAACACTGAAGCTTTCTTT
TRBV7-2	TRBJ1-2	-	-	CASSFDRQYGYTF	TGTGCCAGCAGCTTTGACCGGCAATATGGCTACACCTTC
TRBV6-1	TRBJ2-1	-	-	CASSQRDSYNEQFF	TGTGCCAGCAGTCAACGGGATTCCTACAATGAGCAGTTCTTC
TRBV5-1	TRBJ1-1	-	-	CASSLSLNTEAFF	TGCGCCAGCAGCTTGAGCTTGAACACTGAAGCTTTCTTT
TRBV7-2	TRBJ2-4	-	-	CASSLGGLAKNIQYF	TGTGCCAGCAGCTTAGGGGGGCTAGCCAAAAACATTCAGTACTTC
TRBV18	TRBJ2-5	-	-	CASSPGTVETQYF	TGTGCCAGCTCACCGGGAACCGTGGAGACCCAGTACTTC
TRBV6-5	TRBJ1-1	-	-	CASSPRHLVGAFF	TGTGCCAGCAGTCCCCGACACTTGGTAGGAGCTTTCTTT
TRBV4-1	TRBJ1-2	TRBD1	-	CASSQDLAGGDYGYTF	TGCGCCAGCAGCCAAGATCTAGCAGGGGGCGACTATGGCTACACCTTC
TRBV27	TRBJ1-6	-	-	CASSLYNSPLHF	TGTGCCAGCAGTTTATATAATTCACCCCTCCACTTT
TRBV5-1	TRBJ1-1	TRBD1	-	CASSFRDRAFLGTEAFF	TGCGCCAGCAGCTTTCGGGACAGGGCTTTTTTAGGCACTGAAGCTTTCTTT
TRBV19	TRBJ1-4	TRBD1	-	CASSLSRGIINEKLFF	TGTGCCAGTAGCCTTAGCAGGGGGATCATTAATGAAAAACTGTTTTTT
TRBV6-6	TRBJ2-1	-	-	CASSPSDEQFF	TGTGCCAGCAGCCCAAGCGATGAGCAGTTCTTC
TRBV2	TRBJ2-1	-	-	CASSLYGPRAGNEQFF	TGTGCCAGCAGTCTATATGGTCCGAGGGCCGGGAATGAGCAGTTCTTC
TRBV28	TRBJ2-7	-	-	CASSYGRAGDYEQYF	TGTGCCAGCAGTTATGGGCGGGCAGGAGACTACGAGCAGTACTTC
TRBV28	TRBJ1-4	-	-	CASHPLGGEKLFF	TGTGCCAGCCACCCCCTAGGAGGTGAAAAACTGTTTTTT
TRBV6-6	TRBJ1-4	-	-	CASSYSGAGREKLFF	TGTGCCAGCAGTTACTCTGGGGCAGGGAGGGAAAAACTGTTTTTT
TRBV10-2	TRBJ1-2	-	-	CASSPLGRENYGYTF	TGCGCCAGCAGCCCCCTGGGCCGGGAAAACTATGGCTACACCTTC
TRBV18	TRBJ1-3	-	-	CASSPPGSGRLGNTIYF	TGTGCCAGCTCACCACCGGGATCAGGGCGTCTGGGAAACACCATATATTTT
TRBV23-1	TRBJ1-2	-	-	CATTHTIPGGAWTNYGYTF	TGCGCCACCACACACACCATCCCGGGGGGCGCGTGGACTAACTATGGCTACACCTTC
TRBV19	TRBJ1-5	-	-	CASSLRADSNQPQHF	TGTGCCAGTAGTCTTCGAGCCGATAGCAATCAGCCCCAGCATTTT
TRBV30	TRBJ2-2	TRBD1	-	CAWSGQDRDTGELFF	TGTGCCTGGAGTGGTCAGGACAGGGACACCGGGGAGCTGTTTTTT
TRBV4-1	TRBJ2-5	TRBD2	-	CASSQGSSGGEETQYF	TGCGCCAGCAGCCAAGGGAGTAGCGGGGGGGAAGAGACCCAGTACTTC
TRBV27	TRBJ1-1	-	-	CASSLEGGTEAFF	TGTGCCAGCAGTTTAGAGGGGGGCACTGAAGCTTTCTTT
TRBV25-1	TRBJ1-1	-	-	CASSVNRETEAFF	TGTGCCAGCAGTGTAAACAGGGAAACTGAAGCTTTCTTT
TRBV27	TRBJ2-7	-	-	CASSYLRALGLYEQYF	TGTGCCAGCAGTTATCTACGGGCCCTCGGGCTCTACGAGCAGTACTTC
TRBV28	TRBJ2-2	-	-	CATVGGQYLITGELFF	TGTGCCACCGTGGGGGGCCAATACCTAATCACCGGGGAGCTGTTTTTT
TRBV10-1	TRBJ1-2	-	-	CASSPRDTQGGYTF	TGCGCCAGCAGTCCACGGGACACCCAAGGAGGCTACACCTTC
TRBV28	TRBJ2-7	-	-	CASSQPGRSYEQYF	TGTGCCAGCAGTCAGCCCGGACGCTCCTACGAGCAGTACTTC
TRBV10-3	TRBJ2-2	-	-	CAIRTGAQNTGELFF	TGTGCCATCAGAACCGGGGCCCAGAACACCGGGGAGCTGTTTTTT
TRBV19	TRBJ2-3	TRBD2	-	CASSLNRRGITDTQYF	TGTGCCAGTAGTCTAAATAGGCGGGGGATCACAGATACGCAGTATTTT
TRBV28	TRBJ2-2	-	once	CASRRWDTGELFF	TGTGCCAGCCGAAGATGGGACACCGGGGAGCTGTTTTTT
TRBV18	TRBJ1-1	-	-	CASSPWMTGENTEAFF	TGTGCCAGCTCACCATGGATGACCGGAGAGAACACTGAAGCTTTCTTT
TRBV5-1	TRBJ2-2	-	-	CASTPTAGADTGELFF	TGCGCCAGCACCCCAACGGCAGGGGCGGACACCGGGGAGCTGTTTTTT
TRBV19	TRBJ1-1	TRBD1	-	CASSLGQGGTEAFF	TGTGCCAGTAGTCTGGGACAGGGGGGCACTGAAGCTTTCTTT
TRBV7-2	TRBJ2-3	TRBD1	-	CASSPPGQGGDTQYF	TGTGCCAGCAGCCCTCCGGGACAGGGAGGAGATACGCAGTATTTT
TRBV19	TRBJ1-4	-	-	CASSIDWRGEKLFF	TGTGCCAGTAGTATAGATTGGCGGGGGGAAAAACTGTTTTTT
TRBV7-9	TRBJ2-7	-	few	CASSLAQGYEQYF	TGTGCCAGCAGCTTAGCCCAGGGCTACGAGCAGTACTTC
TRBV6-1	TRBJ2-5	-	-	CASTRGAGETQYF	TGTGCCAGCACCAGGGGGGCGGGAGAGACCCAGTACTTC